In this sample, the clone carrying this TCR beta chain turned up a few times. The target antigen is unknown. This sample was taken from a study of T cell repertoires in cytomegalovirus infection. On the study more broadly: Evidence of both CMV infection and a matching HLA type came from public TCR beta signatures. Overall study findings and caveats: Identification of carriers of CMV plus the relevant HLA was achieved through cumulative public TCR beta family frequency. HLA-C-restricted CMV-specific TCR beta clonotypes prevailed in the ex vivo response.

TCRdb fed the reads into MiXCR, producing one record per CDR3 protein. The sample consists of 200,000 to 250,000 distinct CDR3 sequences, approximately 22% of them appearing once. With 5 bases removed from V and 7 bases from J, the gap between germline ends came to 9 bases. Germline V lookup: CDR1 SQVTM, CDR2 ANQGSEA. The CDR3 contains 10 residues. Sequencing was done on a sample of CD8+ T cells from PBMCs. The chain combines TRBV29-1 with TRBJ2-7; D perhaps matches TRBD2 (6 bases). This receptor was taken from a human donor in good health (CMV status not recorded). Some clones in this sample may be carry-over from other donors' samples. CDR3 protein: CSVLSGEQYF. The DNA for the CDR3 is TGCAGCGTTCTCAGCGGGGAGCAGTACTTC.